Shown below are 26 T cell receptor beta chains from a single sample sequenced in a study of T cell responses to AZD1222 COVID-19 vaccine. Some clones are missing from TCRdb's copy, which holds only in-frame ones; the method was immunoSEQ multiplex PCR. The data hold about 130,000 clones, with around nine tenths observed a single time. Material: peripheral blood, obtained on day 0 of AZD1222 vaccination. The source of these receptors is an adult in good health.

J is TRBJ1-5 and V is TRBV4-3; a weak D match, TRBD1 (5 bases). V was cut by 2 bases and J by 6 bases, with 8 bases left in between. From germline, CDR1 is LGHNA and CDR2 YSLEER. The CDR3 has 13 residues. In nucleotides, the CDR3 is TGCGCCAGCAGCCAATGGGACGGTCAGCCCCAGCATTTT. Protein product: CASSQWDGQPQHF.

For the CDR3, the DNA is TGCGCCAGCAGTGAGGGCGGGAGCACAGATACGCAGTATTTT. This codes for CASSEGGSTDTQYF. This rearrangement joins TRBV10-1 to TRBJ2-3, with D possibly matching TRBD2 (5 bases). CDR1 WNHNN and CDR2 SYGVQD come from the germline V gene (reference sequence). Trimming removed 2 bases at V and 0 bases at J, with 6 bases between. This CDR3 is built from 14 residues.

The V and J genes are TRBV30 and TRBJ2-7; 7 nucleotides agree with TRBD2. This CDR3 comprises 13 residues. Unmatched junction bases numbered 5, after V lost 5 bases and J lost 1 base. Germline CDR1 and CDR2: GTSNPN and SVGIG (reference sequence). As DNA, the CDR3 is TGTGCCTGGGCTGCGGGGGTTTCCTACGAGCAGTACTTC. The encoded protein is CAWAAGVSYEQYF.

This chain joins TRBV12-3 or TRBV12-4 and TRBJ2-7; TRBD1 matches at 7 bases. The V gene end was trimmed by 4 bases and the J gene end by 1 base; junction bases not matched to a gene: 1. CDR3 length: 13 residues. For the CDR3, the DNA is TGTGCCAGCAGTTCAGGGGGATCCTACGAGCAGTACTTC. Its protein is CASSSGGSYEQYF.

The gene calls are TRBV25-1 and TRBJ2-1; D ambiguous. V dropped 2 bases and J dropped 4 bases, with 9 bases sitting between them. The CDR3 is 14 residues long. Germline-derived CDR1 and CDR2 are MGHDK and SYGVNS. CDR3 coding DNA: TGTGCCAGCAGTGAACCCCCACAGTACAATGAGCAGTTCTTC. Protein product: CASSEPPQYNEQFF.

This clone has only a few counts. This CDR3 fails to terminate in the conserved phenylalanine or tryptophan, so it likely reflects a read error. No DNA is shown, since the ends of the CDR3 on it are uncertain; the CDR3 is the one TCRdb lists. This rearrangement joins TRBV24-1 to TRBJ2-3. Germline loops: CDR1 KGHDR, CDR2 SFDVKD. The CDR3 length is 8 residues, termini included. The CDR3 sequence: CATPDQLV.

This clone was picked up a small number of times. The chain links TRBV6-2 or TRBV6-3 to TRBJ2-3; 10 bases match TRBD2. CDR1 and CDR2 from the germline V gene are MNHEY and SVGEGT. V lost 2 bases, J lost 5 bases, and 4 bases stayed unmatched. The CDR3 contains 15 residues. The CDR3, as DNA: TGTGCCAGCAGTTACCTAGCGGGGGAAAGAGATACGCAGTATTTT. Amino acids: CASSYLAGERDTQYF.

The J gene is TRBJ2-1, the V gene TRBV9; D is perhaps TRBD1 (6 bases). In germline, CDR1 is SGDLS, CDR2 YYNGEE. The CDR3 consists of 15 residues. The V gene lost 6 bases and the J gene lost 7 bases, with 20 bases spanning the gap. DNA of the CDR3: TGTGCCAGCACCCCAGAGGGGGACACATGGAATGAGCAGTTCTTC. Its protein is CASTPEGDTWNEQFF.

This chain links TRBV7-9 with TRBJ1-1; D remains unclear. Trimming left V 7 bases short and J 6 bases short, with 18 bases between. The V gene's germline CDR1 is SEHNR and CDR2 FQNEAQ (reference sequence). The CDR3 loop spans 14 amino acids. CDR3 sequence reads: CASNKLEGQAEAFF. CDR3 bases: TGTGCCAGCAACAAACTGGAAGGGCAGGCTGAAGCTTTCTTT.

The J gene is TRBJ2-2, the V gene TRBV18; no clear D. Trimming removed 2 bases at V and 4 bases at J, with 8 bases between. The germline CDR1 and CDR2 sequences are KGHSH and LQKENI. This CDR3 comprises 14 residues. The CDR3 spells CASSPGEGTGELFF. The CDR3 DNA sequence: TGTGCCAGCTCACCAGGGGAAGGCACCGGGGAGCTGTTTTTT.

A single count supports this clone. V gene TRBV18 combines with J gene TRBJ2-5, with TRBD1 as a possible D gene (6 bases). CDR1 and CDR2 from the germline V gene are KGHSH and LQKENI. V shed 2 bases and J shed 5 bases, with 9 bases lying between them. This CDR3 has 13 residues. The CDR3 region has the DNA TGTGCCAGCTCACCAAGGGGGATTGAGACCCAGTACTTC. It codes for CASSPRGIETQYF. Full variable domain (outside the CDR3, taken from reference TRBV18 and TRBJ2-5): NAGVMQNPRHLVRRRGQEARLRCSPMKGHSHVYWYRQLPEEGLKFMVYLQKENIIDESGMPKERFSAEFPKEGPSILRIQQVVRGDSAAYFCASSPRGIETQYFGPGTRLLVL.

V usage is TRBV18 and J usage is TRBJ2-4, with TRBD2 as a possible D gene (6 bases). Per germline, CDR1 KGHSH and CDR2 LQKENI. The CDR3 consists of 15 residues. V lost 3 bases and J lost 9, with 18 bases in between. CDR3 nucleotide sequence: TGTGCCAGCTCACCTATGGGAGGCGAGCAGGGCATTCAGTACTTC. It encodes CASSPMGGEQGIQYF.

Only a few counts were recorded for this clone. The CDR3 region has the DNA TGTGCCAGCAACCCGACCGGGACAGGGCTTGGCTACACCTTC. Translation: CASNPTGTGLGYTF. J is TRBJ1-2 and V is TRBV6-5; 9 nucleotides agree with TRBD1. This CDR3 is 14 amino acids long. Unmatched junction bases numbered 10, after V lost 7 bases and J lost 7 bases. Germline lookup yields CDR1 MNHEY and CDR2 SVGAGI.

This clone was observed a few times. The chain uses TRBV28 and TRBJ2-5; possibly TRBD1 or TRBD2 for D (6 bases each). Trimming removed 10 bases from V and 7 bases from J, with 28 bases in between. The CDR3 is made up of 16 amino acids. The germline V gene encodes CDR1 MDHEN and CDR2 SYDVKM. The DNA of the CDR3 is TGTGCCACCCGGCAGGTCGGGGGCCTCCAAGAGCGGACCCAGTACTTC. It yields the protein CATRQVGGLQERTQYF.

This clone was counted a few times. The chain recombines TRBV7-9 with TRBJ2-7; D uncertain. V lost 2 bases to trimming and J lost 1 base, with 6 bases between them. Germline V gene data show CDR1 as SEHNR and CDR2 as FQNEAQ (reference sequence). The CDR3 has 13 residues. The CDR3 protein is CASSLPLSYEQYF. The CDR3 region has the DNA TGTGCCAGCAGCTTACCGCTATCCTACGAGCAGTACTTC. Full variable domain (missing parts from reference TRBV7-9 and TRBJ2-7): DTGVSQNPRHKITKRGQNVTFRCDPISEHNRLYWYRQTLGQGPEFLTYFQNEAQLEKSRLLSDRFSAERPKGSFSTLEIQRTEQGDSAMYLCASSLPLSYEQYFGPGTRLTVT.

The chain joins TRBV19 to TRBJ1-1; 10 bases agree with TRBD1. V gave up 7 bases and J gave up 6 bases; unmatched junction bases: 8. Germline loops: CDR1 LNHDA, CDR2 SQIVND (reference sequence). This CDR3 has 14 residues. The CDR3 region is CASTDRGLVPEAFF. DNA of the CDR3: TGTGCCAGTACCGACAGGGGGCTAGTCCCTGAAGCTTTCTTT.

This chain uses TRBV5-1 with TRBJ2-7; D is perhaps TRBD1 (6 bases). Trimming removed 5 bases from V and 5 bases from J, with 20 bases in between. The CDR3 covers 15 residues. The V gene's germline CDR1 is SGHRS and CDR2 YFSETQ. The CDR3 loop is CASSRDGQTNDEQYF. The DNA for the CDR3 is TGCGCCAGCAGTCGAGACGGACAGACTAACGACGAGCAGTACTTC.

CDR3: CASSPREGARVSGQPQHF. DNA for the CDR3: TGTGCCAGCAGCCCCCGGGAGGGGGCACGGGTGAGCGGTCAGCCCCAGCATTTT. The chain joins TRBV21-1 to TRBJ1-5. TRBV21-1 is assigned pseudogene status. The CDR3 sequence is 18 residues long.

This rearrangement joins TRBV15 to TRBJ1-5; the D is unclear. The CDR3 contains 14 residues. Germline CDR1 LNHNV, CDR2 YYDKDF (reference sequence). V dropped 5 bases and J dropped 2 bases, with 10 bases sitting between them. As DNA, the CDR3 is TGTGCCACCAGCTGGACGGGAGGCAATCAGCCCCAGCATTTT. This gives the protein CATSWTGGNQPQHF.

The rearrangement links TRBV5-8 to TRBJ2-1; TRBD1 matches at 11 bases. V shed 2 bases and J 9 bases; nucleotides not matched to a gene: 10. The germline gives CDR1 SGHTS, CDR2 YDEGEE. The CDR3 is made up of 16 amino acids. For the CDR3, the DNA is TGTGCCAGCAGCTTTCACCCGGACAGGGGGCTCGGTGAGCAGTTCTTC. It encodes CASSFHPDRGLGEQFF.

The chain employs TRBV5-6 and TRBJ1-2; D uncertain. With 0 bases removed from V and 3 bases from J, the gap between germline ends came to 6 bases. The CDR3 sequence is 13 residues long. Per germline, CDR1 SGHDT and CDR2 YYEEEE. This CDR3 reads CASSLDGDYGYTF. For the CDR3, the DNA is TGTGCCAGCAGCTTGGATGGGGACTATGGCTACACCTTC. Full variable domain (missing parts from reference TRBV5-6 and TRBJ1-2): DAGVTQSPTHLIKTRGQQVTLRCSPKSGHDTVSWYQQALGQGPQFIFQYYEEEERQRGNFPDRFSGHQFPNYSSELNVNALLLGDSALYLCASSLDGDYGYTFGSGTRLTVV.

The chain combines TRBV19 with TRBJ1-5; D gene unclear. The germline V gene encodes CDR1 LNHDA and CDR2 SQIVND (reference sequence). Trimming took off 7 bases at V and 1 base at J, with 8 bases between the two ends. The CDR3 sequence is 13 residues long. CDR3 sequence reads: CASNTGSNQPQHF. CDR3 coding DNA: TGTGCCAGTAATACGGGGAGCAATCAGCCCCAGCATTTT. Drawing the rest from reference TRBV19 and TRBJ1-5, the complete variable domain is DGGITQSPKYLFRKEGQNVTLSCEQNLNHDAMYWYRQDPGQGLRLIYYSQIVNDFQKGDIAEGYSVSREKKESFPLTVTSAQKNPTAFYLCASNTGSNQPQHFGDGTRLSIL.

V and J are TRBV18 and TRBJ2-1; 7 nucleotides agree with TRBD2. V shed 3 bases and J 8 bases; nucleotides not matched to a gene: 7. The CDR3 spans 14 residues. Germline V lookup: CDR1 KGHSH, CDR2 LQKENI. CDR3 in DNA: TGTGCCAGCTCACCGGGGACTACCGAGGATGAGCAGTTCTTC. Amino acid sequence: CASSPGTTEDEQFF.

J is TRBJ1-2 and V is TRBV29-1; a weak D match, TRBD1 (6 bases). Trimming pared 8 bases from V and 6 bases from J, leaving 13 bases between. CDR1 and CDR2 from the germline V gene are SQVTM and ANQGSEA. CDR3 length: 11 amino acids. The CDR3 spells CSPGTGNGYTF. The CDR3 DNA reads TGCAGCCCTGGAACAGGGAATGGCTACACCTTC.

CDR3 residues: CASSRTGSGEAFF. CDR3 DNA sequence: TGTGCCAGCAGCAGAACAGGGTCGGGTGAAGCTTTCTTT. The chain uses TRBV6-5 and TRBJ1-1, with D tentatively TRBD1 (6 bases). This CDR3 comprises 13 residues. Germline CDR1 reads MNHEY; CDR2 reads SVGAGI. V lost 6 bases, J lost 7 bases, and 15 bases lay in between.

The CDR3 loop reads CASSGIVGNYGYTF. The CDR3 DNA sequence: TGTGCCAGCTCTGGGATCGTTGGTAACTATGGCTACACCTTC. This chain joins TRBV7-8 and TRBJ1-2; D remains ambiguous. The ends were cut back, 8 bases at V and 1 base at J, with 14 bases in the middle. CDR1 and CDR2 (germline): SGHVS, FQNEAQ. The CDR3 totals 14 residues.